This TCR beta chain was retrieved from a study of blood T cells in healthy people across ages. Across the study: Roughly one uniquely barcoded beta molecule per two T cells was captured.

Researchers isolated at least 7 million PBMCs per sample. Next came a second PCR, run for about 7 to 12 cycles, which used a sample-barcoded 5' primer along with a J-beta primer mix. TCRdb re-called the 5' RACE reads with MiXCR, one entry per CDR3 protein. The table lists 1.5 million to 1.8 million distinct CDR3 sequences, roughly 43% of them singletons. The CDR3 contains 15 residues. Germline V gene lookup returns CDR1 MNHEY and CDR2 SVGEGT. V shed 2 bases and J 1 base; nucleotides not matched to a gene: 4. The clonotype originates from a woman aged 18-35 years in good health. This sequence joins TRBV6-2 or TRBV6-3 and TRBJ2-5, with 7 nucleotides matching TRBD1. The specimen was blood. CDR3 protein: CASSYLGTAQETQYF. The CDR3 bases are TGTGCCAGCAGTTACCTAGGGACAGCCCAAGAGACCCAGTACTTC.